The 2 T cell receptor beta chains below come from one sample, sequenced in a study of blood T cell repertoires in COVID-19. The method was immunoSEQ multiplex PCR; TCRdb's version includes in-frame clones alone and lacks a portion of them. The sample includes over 100,000 clones, 65% to 90% of them seen just once. The sample was peripheral blood. All receptors derive from an older woman with active or convalescent COVID-19.

This chain links TRBV7-3 with TRBJ2-2, with D possibly TRBD2 on 6 matching bases. V gave up 5 bases and J gave up 5 bases, with 15 bases separating them. Germline CDR1 and CDR2: SGHTA and FQGTGA. The length of the CDR3 is 15 residues. CDR3 sequence reads: CASSLVAAKTGELFF. The CDR3 region has the DNA TGTGCCAGCAGCCTTGTAGCGGCAAAAACCGGGGAGCTGTTTTTT.

The chain recombines TRBV9 with TRBJ1-5, with D unclear. This CDR3 has 12 amino acids. V shed 4 bases and J shed 6 bases, with 8 bases lying between them. Germline V gene data show CDR1 as SGDLS and CDR2 as YYNGEE. The CDR3 nucleotides are TGTGCCAGCAGCTCAACAGCTCAGCCCCAGCATTTT. Its translation is CASSSTAQPQHF.